Listed below are T cell receptor beta chains from one sample, sequenced in a study of shared clonotypes between healthy human individuals. Libraries were prepared by immunoSEQ multiplex PCR; TCRdb keeps only in-frame clonotypes and omits some of them. Of approximately 1.9 million clones in the sample, just under 95% were seen once. Sequences were obtained from naive CD8+ T cells from PBMCs. These receptors were obtained from a man younger than 35 in good health. Some clones in this sample may be carry-over from other donors' samples. Both conserved end residues are part of each CDR3. A D gene is named only where the DNA matches it firmly. Size is stated for part of the rows, as once, few or many counts, or as a class when the clone is expanded.

v_call,d_call,clone_size,cdr3_length,j_call,cdr3_aa,cdr3_nt
TRBV27,TRBD2,.,14,TRBJ2-7,CASSPTGGGREQYF,TGTGCCAGCAGCCCAACGGGGGGAGGGCGCGAGCAGTACTTC
TRBV15,TRBD2,.,15,TRBJ2-7,CATRVGGEGPYEQYF,TGTGCCACCAGAGTCGGGGGGGAGGGCCCCTACGAGCAGTACTTC
TRBV5-6,.,.,15,TRBJ1-2,CASSLPRGANYGYTF,TGTGCCAGCAGCTTGCCCAGGGGAGCTAACTATGGCTACACCTTC
TRBV29-1,.,.,14,TRBJ1-4,CSALSDSTNEKLFF,TGCAGCGCCCTGAGCGACAGCACTAATGAAAAACTGTTTTTT
TRBV29-1,.,.,15,TRBJ1-2,CSVAVGTPGGYGYTF,TGCAGCGTCGCCGTGGGGACGCCCGGAGGGTATGGCTACACCTTC
TRBV5-1,.,.,16,TRBJ1-5,CASSLGVGYSNQPQHF,TGCGCCAGCAGCTTGGGAGTGGGGTATAGCAATCAGCCCCAGCATTTT
TRBV7-8,TRBD1,.,15,TRBJ1-5,CASSLEGQGIQPQHF,TGTGCCAGCAGCTTAGAGGGACAGGGGATTCAGCCCCAGCATTTT
TRBV25-1,.,.,17,TRBJ2-3,CASSEYSGGPGTDTQYF,TGTGCCAGCAGTGAATATTCTGGGGGGCCGGGCACAGATACGCAGTATTTT
TRBV27,.,.,16,TRBJ2-3,CASSLSYGLRTDTQYF,TGTGCCAGCAGTTTATCGTACGGGCTACGCACAGATACGCAGTATTTT
TRBV5-6,.,.,15,TRBJ2-1,CASSLGGGPYNEQFF,TGTGCCAGCAGCTTGGGTGGGGGACCCTACAATGAGCAGTTCTTC
TRBV28,.,once,14,TRBJ2-2,CASSWVRDPGELFF,TGTGCCAGCAGTTGGGTGCGGGATCCCGGGGAGCTGTTTTTT
TRBV27,.,.,13,TRBJ2-2,CASSYGTAGELFF,TGTGCCAGCAGCTACGGGACTGCCGGGGAGCTGTTTTTT
TRBV7-9,.,.,13,TRBJ1-2,CASSSDSPPSYTF,TGTGCCAGCAGCTCGGACAGTCCCCCTAGCTACACCTTC
TRBV28,.,.,14,TRBJ2-2,CASSFIGDTGELFF,TGTGCCAGCAGTTTCATCGGGGATACCGGGGAGCTGTTTTTT
TRBV2,TRBD1,.,16,TRBJ2-7,CASSEMDRGPFYEQYF,TGTGCCAGCAGTGAGATGGACAGGGGGCCATTCTACGAGCAGTACTTC
TRBV5-8,.,.,15,TRBJ2-1,CASSHSVGSYNEQFF,TGTGCCAGCAGCCACTCGGTGGGCAGCTACAATGAGCAGTTCTTC
TRBV4-1,.,.,15,TRBJ2-7,CASSLGTAGPYEQYF,TGCGCCAGCAGCCTGGGCACCGCGGGTCCCTACGAGCAGTACTTC
TRBV5-4,.,.,14,TRBJ1-2,CASSFGTTNYGYTF,TGTGCCAGCAGCTTCGGGACAACGAACTATGGCTACACCTTC
TRBV14,.,.,15,TRBJ2-7,CASSQEMNRVYEQYF,TGTGCCAGCAGCCAAGAGATGAACAGGGTATACGAGCAGTACTTC
TRBV7-2,.,.,13,TRBJ2-7,CASSLVSGYEQYF,TGTGCCAGCAGCTTAGTGTCAGGCTACGAGCAGTACTTC
TRBV4-1,.,few,15,TRBJ1-2,CASSHSTNRADGYTF,TGCGCCAGCAGCCATTCCACTAACCGGGCCGATGGCTACACCTTC
TRBV4-1,.,once,16,TRBJ2-5,CASSQGRTRVGETQYF,TGCGCCAGCAGCCAAGGCCGGACACGGGTTGGGGAGACCCAGTACTTC
TRBV7-3,TRBD2,.,16,TRBJ2-3,CASSAGLASSTDTQYF,TGTGCCAGCAGCGCGGGACTAGCGTCTAGCACAGATACGCAGTATTTT
TRBV5-1,TRBD2,.,15,TRBJ2-7,CASSPPGGRSYEQYF,TGCGCCAGCAGCCCCCCGGGAGGCCGTTCCTACGAGCAGTACTTC
TRBV4-1,TRBD1,once,19,TRBJ1-4,CASSQDRGRDRDAGEKLFF,TGCGCCAGCAGCCAAGATCGGGGACGGGACAGGGATGCGGGTGAAAAACTGTTTTTT
TRBV28,TRBD1,.,15,TRBJ2-7,CASSSMDRANYEQYF,TGTGCCAGCAGTTCGATGGACAGGGCGAACTACGAGCAGTACTTC
TRBV4-1,.,.,14,TRBJ2-5,CASSQDQGQETQYF,TGCGCCAGCAGCCAAGACCAGGGGCAAGAGACCCAGTACTTC
TRBV14,.,.,13,TRBJ2-7,CASSPVIRGQQYF,TGTGCCAGCAGCCCCGTGATCCGGGGGCAGCAGTACTTC
TRBV28,.,.,15,TRBJ2-3,CASGRQTGYALLKYF,TGTGCCAGCGGCAGACAGACGGGGTACGCACTCCTTAAGTATTTT
TRBV27,.,.,13,TRBJ2-1,CASSLYGVDEQFF,TGTGCCAGCAGTTTATATGGCGTCGATGAGCAGTTCTTC
TRBV4-1,.,.,15,TRBJ1-1,CASSLQLNGLTEAFF,TGCGCCAGCAGCCTACAACTAAACGGGCTCACTGAAGCTTTCTTT
TRBV5-4,TRBD1,.,18,TRBJ2-3,CASSFDRGIEVSTDTQYF,TGTGCCAGCAGCTTCGACAGGGGGATAGAAGTTAGCACAGATACGCAGTATTTT
TRBV11-2,.,.,13,TRBJ1-1,CASSWTADTEAFF,TGTGCCAGCAGTTGGACAGCAGACACTGAAGCTTTCTTT
TRBV28,.,few,11,TRBJ1-2,CASSIGGGYTF,TGTGCCAGCAGTATCGGAGGGGGCTACACCTTC
TRBV6-5,TRBD2,.,16,TRBJ2-4,CASSYREGLAKNIQYF,TGTGCCAGCAGTTACAGGGAGGGATTGGCCAAAAACATTCAGTACTTC
TRBV9,.,.,17,TRBJ1-1,CASSVGKQGTQNGEAFF,TGTGCCAGCAGCGTAGGGAAACAGGGAACCCAAAACGGGGAAGCTTTCTTT
TRBV7-9,.,.,15,TRBJ1-2,CASSSLDTVGYGYTF,TGTGCCAGCAGCTCCCTAGACACGGTCGGCTATGGCTACACCTTC
TRBV7-8,.,.,14,TRBJ2-7,CASSSQGSSYEQYF,TGTGCCAGCAGCTCCCAGGGGAGCTCCTACGAGCAGTACTTC
TRBV6-1,.,.,13,TRBJ2-1,CASVGPDYNEQFF,TGTGCCAGCGTTGGTCCCGACTACAATGAGCAGTTCTTC
TRBV7-2,.,.,16,TRBJ2-1,CASSLEGSGGYNEQFF,TGTGCCAGCAGCTTAGAAGGTAGCGGTGGTTACAATGAGCAGTTCTTC
TRBV5-6,.,once,15,TRBJ2-3,CASSLSLATTDTQYF,TGTGCCAGCAGCTTGAGCCTCGCGACGACAGATACGCAGTATTTT
TRBV30,.,.,16,TRBJ1-6,CAWRSYLSGGNSPLHF,TGTGCCTGGAGGAGCTACCTCTCTGGGGGGAATTCACCCCTCCACTTT
TRBV7-6,.,.,15,TRBJ2-2,CASSPGQTNTGELFF,TGTGCCAGCAGCCCCGGACAGACGAACACCGGGGAGCTGTTTTTT
TRBV9,.,.,14,TRBJ1-5,CASSSGGVNQPQHF,TGTGCCAGCAGCTCCGGGGGCGTCAATCAGCCCCAGCATTTT
TRBV9,.,.,12,TRBJ2-7,CASSRNPYEQYF,TGTGCCAGCAGCCGTAATCCCTACGAGCAGTACTTC
TRBV4-1,.,.,16,TRBJ2-7,CASSQDGRTGSYEQYF,TGCGCCAGCAGCCAAGATGGTCGGACTGGATCCTACGAGCAGTACTTC
TRBV6-4,.,.,15,TRBJ1-1,CASSDRARGATEAFF,TGTGCCAGCAGTGACCGTGCCCGAGGGGCCACTGAAGCTTTCTTT
TRBV19,.,.,16,TRBJ1-5,CASSVAQKYSNQPQHF,TGTGCCAGTAGTGTTGCCCAGAAATATAGCAATCAGCCCCAGCATTTT
TRBV6-1,.,.,12,TRBJ1-2,CASRQASYGYTF,TGTGCCAGCAGACAGGCCTCATATGGCTACACCTTC
TRBV9,.,.,14,TRBJ2-1,CASSARGRGNEQFF,TGTGCCAGCAGCGCGAGAGGACGGGGCAATGAGCAGTTCTTC